The TCR beta chain described here comes from a study of blood T cell repertoires in COVID-19. Across the study: Donors in the United States, Italy and Spain gave samples during acute or convalescent COVID-19.

The CDR3 covers 13 residues. V lost 6 bases and J lost 0, with 8 bases in between. CDR1 and CDR2 (germline): ENHRY, SYGVKD. Participant ages covered about 18 to 90 years across 24 US areas. Sequencing was performed with immunoSEQ multiplex PCR; in TCRdb, only in-frame clones are kept and a portion is missing. The table includes a few hundred thousand clones, about 85% detected once. This sequence was found in a woman in her 30s who had recovered from COVID-19. Source material: PBMCs or T cells enriched from blood (not recorded which). The V and J genes are TRBV10-3 and TRBJ1-2; TRBD1 is a possible D gene (5 bases). CDR3: CAISDSPNYGYTF. Here the CDR3 DNA reads TGTGCCATCAGCGACAGCCCTAACTATGGCTACACCTTC.